These 4 T cell receptor beta chains originate from one sample sequenced in a study of Graves' ophthalmopathy and Graves' hyperthyroidism. Amplification of TCR beta CDR3 regions used RNA transcripts. First-round RT-PCR employed HTBI primers, with a second-round multiplex PCR after it. TCRdb used MiXCR to reprocess the multiplex PCR reads, holding one entry per CDR3 protein. The sample records roughly 410,000 distinct CDR3 sequences, just over 15% being singletons. Sequenced: peripheral blood. These receptors were taken from a woman aged 18 to 35 with stable Graves' hyperthyroidism.

There are many counts of this clonotype. This chain connects TRBV12-3 or TRBV12-4 to TRBJ1-2; D call uncertain. The CDR3 length is 16 residues. V was clipped by 5 bases and J by 5 bases, with 21 bases between them. The CDR3 bases are TGTGCCAGCAGTCTCCGTAATAGGTCGCCCCGGTATGGCTACACCTTC. This translates into CASSLRNRSPRYGYTF.

This clonotype has ten or more counts. The genes are TRBV12-3 or TRBV12-4 and TRBJ2-2; D gene unclear. The CDR3 is 11 residues long. Trimming shortened V by 4 bases and J by 3 bases, and 0 bases separated the two germline ends. CDR3 sequence: CASSYTGELFF. DNA for the CDR3: TGTGCCAGCAGTTACACCGGGGAGCTGTTTTTT.

This clonotype was counted only a few times. The V and J genes are TRBV5-4 and TRBJ2-6; a possible D gene is TRBD1 (6 bases). Between the trimmed V and J ends, which lost 3 bases and 0 bases, there was a span of 16 bases. CDR3 length equals 18 residues. Looked up from germline, CDR1 is SGHNT and CDR2 is YYREEE (reference sequence). Here the CDR3 reads CASSWFVGQNSGANVLTF. The CDR3 bases are TGTGCCAGCAGCTGGTTCGTGGGACAAAACTCTGGGGCCAACGTCCTGACTTTC.

This clonotype was observed at least ten times. V usage is TRBV12-3 or TRBV12-4 and J usage is TRBJ1-1; TRBD1 might be the D (6 bases). The V end lost 4 bases, the J end lost 4 bases, and 13 bases lay between the germline ends. This CDR3 comprises 14 residues. DNA for the CDR3: TGTGCCAGCAGTTCTCGCGACAGGTTCACTGAAGCTTTCTTT. As protein: CASSSRDRFTEAFF.